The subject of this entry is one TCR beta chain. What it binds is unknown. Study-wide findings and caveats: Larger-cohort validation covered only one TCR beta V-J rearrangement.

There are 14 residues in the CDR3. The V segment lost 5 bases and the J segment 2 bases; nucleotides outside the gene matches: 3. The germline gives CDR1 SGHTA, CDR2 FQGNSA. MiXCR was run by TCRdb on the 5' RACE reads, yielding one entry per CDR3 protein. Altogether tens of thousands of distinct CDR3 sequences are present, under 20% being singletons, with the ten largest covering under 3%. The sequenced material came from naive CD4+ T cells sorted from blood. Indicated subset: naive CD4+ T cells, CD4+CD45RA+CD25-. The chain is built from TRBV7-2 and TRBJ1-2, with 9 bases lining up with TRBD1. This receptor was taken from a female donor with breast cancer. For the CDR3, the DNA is TGTGCCAGCAGCGCCGGGACAGGGAACTATGGCTACACCTTC. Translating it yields CASSAGTGNYGYTF.